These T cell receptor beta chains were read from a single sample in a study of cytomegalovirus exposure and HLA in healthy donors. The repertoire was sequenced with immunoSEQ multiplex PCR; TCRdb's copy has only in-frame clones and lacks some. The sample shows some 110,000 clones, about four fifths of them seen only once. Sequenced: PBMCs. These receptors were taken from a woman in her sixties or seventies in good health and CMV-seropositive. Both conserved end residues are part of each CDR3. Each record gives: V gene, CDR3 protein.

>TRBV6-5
CASSFSGTGPTDTQYF
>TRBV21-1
CASSFMAYRGYEQYF
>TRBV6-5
CASMGQTEAFF
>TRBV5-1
CASSPGQGYYGYTF
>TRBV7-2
CASSLEDGRETQYF
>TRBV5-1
CASSLATSGRTDTQYF
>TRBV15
CATSGGGQGAHEQYF
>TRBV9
CASSVEAGNYEQYF
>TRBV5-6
CASSPGLAGAFYEQYF
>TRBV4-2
CASSQRVSSGRSTDTQYF
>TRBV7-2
CASSLRQTGVPSGANVLTF
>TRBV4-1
CASSPLLRERSAFF
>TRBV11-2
CASSLILGDYGYTF
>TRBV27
CASSSRGQGGYNEQFF
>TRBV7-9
CASNPGTEYGYTF
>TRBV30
CAWSVGAVLDEQYF